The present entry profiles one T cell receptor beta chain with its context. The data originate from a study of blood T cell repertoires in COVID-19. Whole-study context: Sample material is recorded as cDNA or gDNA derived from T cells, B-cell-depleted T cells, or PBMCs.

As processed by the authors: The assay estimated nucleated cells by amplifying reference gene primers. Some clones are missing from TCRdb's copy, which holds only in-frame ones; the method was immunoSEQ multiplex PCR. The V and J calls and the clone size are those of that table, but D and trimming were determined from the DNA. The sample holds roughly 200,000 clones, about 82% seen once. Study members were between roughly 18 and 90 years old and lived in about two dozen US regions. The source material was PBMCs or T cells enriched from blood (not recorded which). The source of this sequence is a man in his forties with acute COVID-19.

The CDR3 sequence: CASSNWGLAKNIQYF. Here the CDR3 DNA reads TGTGCCAGCAGTAACTGGGGACTAGCCAAAAACATTCAGTACTTC. This sequence joins TRBV6-5 and TRBJ2-4; tentatively, D is TRBD2 (6 bases). CDR3 length equals 15 residues. The germline CDR1 and CDR2 sequences are MNHEY and SVGAGI. Trimming took off 5 bases at V and 0 bases at J, with 11 bases between the two ends.